What follows are 10 T cell receptor beta chains derived from one specimen sequenced in a study of T-cell reconstitution after alpha-beta-depleted transplantation in children. As it was prepared, the TCRbeta library received unique molecular identifiers. Each CDR3 protein is one row after TCRdb ran MiXCR on the PCR reads. This table holds almost 400,000 distinct CDR3 sequences, about 20% found once. The sequencing used PBMCs from the stem cell graft donor, collected from the stem cell graft. Source of these receptors: a human donor who donated a stem cell graft to a child with acute myeloid leukemia.

CDR3 sequence: CASRQGRNEQFF. CDR3 sequence (DNA): TGTGCCAGCAGACAGGGGAGGAATGAGCAGTTCTTC. The rearrangement joins TRBV12-3 or TRBV12-4 to TRBJ2-1, with D possibly TRBD1 on 7 matching bases. The CDR3 extends over 12 amino acids. Between the trimmed V and J ends, which lost 6 bases and 7 bases, there was a span of 10 bases.

There are many counts of this clonotype. The chain couples TRBV12-3 or TRBV12-4 to TRBJ2-7, with D possibly TRBD2 on 5 matching bases. The CDR3 is 13 residues long. Trimming left V 1 base short and J 6 bases short, with 10 bases between. Here the CDR3 reads CASSLGGRGEQYF. The CDR3 region has the DNA TGTGCCAGCAGTTTAGGAGGGAGAGGCGAGCAGTACTTC.

This clonotype showed up just a few times. This chain connects TRBV7-9 to TRBJ2-2, with D possibly TRBD2 on 6 matching bases. From germline, CDR1 is SEHNR and CDR2 FQNEAQ (reference sequence). This CDR3 region has 13 residues. The V and J ends lost 4 bases and 7 bases respectively, with 10 bases between them. In DNA, the CDR3 is TGTGCCAGCAGCTACGGGGGTCGCGGGGAGCTGTTTTTT. As protein: CASSYGGRGELFF.

This clonotype was recorded a few times. CDR3 sequence (DNA): TGTGCCAGCAGTGACGTGAGTCGGAACTATGGCTACACCTTC. Residues: CASSDVSRNYGYTF. V is TRBV6-1 and J is TRBJ1-2; D is undetermined. The CDR3 consists of 14 residues. Looked up from germline, CDR1 is MNHNS and CDR2 is SASEGT. V gave up 3 bases and J gave up 2 bases, with 10 bases separating them.

This sequence joins TRBV7-2 and TRBJ2-1; D is unclear. Germline CDR1 is SGHTA and CDR2 is FQGNSA. The CDR3 has 13 amino acids. V lost 4 bases and J 10 bases, leaving 14 bases between the germline ends. This chain's CDR3 is CASSSSGESEQFF. The CDR3 DNA follows: TGTGCCAGCAGCTCTTCCGGAGAGAGCGAGCAGTTCTTC.

This clonotype has at least ten counts. The V gene is TRBV4-3, the J gene TRBJ2-1; D possibly corresponds to TRBD2 (5 bases). With 3 bases removed from V and 10 bases from J, the gap between germline ends came to 10 bases. The CDR3 is made up of 12 amino acids. Germline CDR1 LGHNA, CDR2 YSLEER. CDR3 bases: TGCGCCAGCAGCCAGAGGACTGGGGAGCAGTTCTTC. Residues: CASSQRTGEQFF.

This sequence joins TRBV4-3 and TRBJ2-7; D gene unclear. The germline CDR1 and CDR2 sequences are LGHNA and YSLEER. This CDR3 comprises 15 residues. Trimming took 0 bases from V and 2 from J, leaving 11 bases between them. The CDR3 DNA reads as TGCGCCAGCAGCCAAGATTGGGCAGAAACCTACGAGCAGTACTTC. It is translated as CASSQDWAETYEQYF.

The CDR3: CASSYPAFTERAFF. The DNA for the CDR3 is TGTGCCAGCAGTTACCCAGCATTCACCGAGAGGGCTTTCTTT. The chain recombines TRBV6-2 or TRBV6-3 with TRBJ1-1; D gene ambiguous. The CDR3 is 14 residues long. V was clipped by 2 bases and J by 11 bases, with 18 bases between them. From germline, CDR1 is MNHEY and CDR2 SVGEGT.

Here the CDR3 reads CAISESGANTEAFF. The CDR3 coding sequence is TGTGCCATCAGTGAGTCTGGAGCGAACACTGAAGCTTTCTTT. The chain combines TRBV10-3 with TRBJ1-1; no clear D. V was clipped by 0 bases and J by 1 base, with 6 bases between them. CDR1 ENHRY and CDR2 SYGVKD come from the germline V gene. The CDR3 is 14 amino acids.

This sequence joins TRBV3-1 and TRBJ2-5; a weak D match, TRBD2 (5 bases). The CDR3 has 14 amino acids. Germline lookup yields CDR1 LGHDT and CDR2 YNNKEL (reference sequence). Trimming stripped 6 bases from V and 4 bases from J, with 15 bases between. The CDR3 loop reads CASSESRGRETQYF. In DNA, the CDR3 is TGTGCCAGCAGTGAGAGTCGGGGAAGAGAGACCCAGTACTTC.